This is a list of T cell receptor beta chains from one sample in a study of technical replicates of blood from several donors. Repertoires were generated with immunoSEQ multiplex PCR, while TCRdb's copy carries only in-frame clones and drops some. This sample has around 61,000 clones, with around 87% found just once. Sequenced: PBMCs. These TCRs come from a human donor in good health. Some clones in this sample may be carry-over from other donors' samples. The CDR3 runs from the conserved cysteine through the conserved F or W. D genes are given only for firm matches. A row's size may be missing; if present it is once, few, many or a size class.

CDR3 DNA: TGTGCCAGCAGCTTAGGACGAGGATCGGGACAGCTTATCTTC
CDR3 protein: CASSLGRGSGQLIF
clone size: .
J gene: TRBJ2-1
D gene: TRBD1
V gene: TRBV7-2

CDR3 DNA: TGTGCCAGCAGCCAGGAGGTGCTGGGACAGGGCTTAGATACGCAGTATTTT
CDR3 protein: CASSQEVLGQGLDTQYF
clone size: few
J gene: TRBJ2-3
D gene: TRBD1
V gene: TRBV7-9

CDR3 DNA: TGCAGCGTTGCGACCGGGACAGGGATCTACGAGCAGTACTTC
CDR3 protein: CSVATGTGIYEQYF
clone size: .
J gene: TRBJ2-7
D gene: TRBD1
V gene: TRBV29-1

CDR3 DNA: TGTGCCAGCACCACGACGGGAGGCTACACAGATACGCAGTATTTT
CDR3 protein: CASTTTGGYTDTQYF
clone size: .
J gene: TRBJ2-3
D gene: TRBD2
V gene: TRBV9

CDR3 DNA: TGTGCCAGCAGTTCACCGGGACAGACAAATGAAAAACTGTTTTTT
CDR3 protein: CASSSPGQTNEKLFF
clone size: once
J gene: TRBJ1-4
D gene: TRBD1
V gene: TRBV6-6

CDR3 DNA: TGTGCCAGCAGCAATGGACAGGGGAGCAATGAGCAGTTCTTC
CDR3 protein: CASSNGQGSNEQFF
clone size: .
J gene: TRBJ2-1
D gene: TRBD1
V gene: TRBV6-5

CDR3 DNA: TGCGCCAGCAGCTCGGCCTGGACTAGCGGGATAGCAGATACGCAGTATTTT
CDR3 protein: CASSSAWTSGIADTQYF
clone size: once
J gene: TRBJ2-3
D gene: TRBD2
V gene: TRBV5-1

CDR3 DNA: TGTGCCAGCTCACCATGGGACAGGGTGCGGGACGAGCAGTACTTC
CDR3 protein: CASSPWDRVRDEQYF
clone size: .
J gene: TRBJ2-7
D gene: TRBD1
V gene: TRBV18

CDR3 DNA: TGTGCCAGCAGCTCCGATAGTGGGAGGGCCTACAATGAGCAGTTCTTC
CDR3 protein: CASSSDSGRAYNEQFF
clone size: .
J gene: TRBJ2-1
D gene: TRBD2
V gene: TRBV7-2

CDR3 DNA: TGTGCCAGCAGTGACTCCGGGAGGGCCACAGATACGCAGTATTTT
CDR3 protein: CASSDSGRATDTQYF
clone size: .
J gene: TRBJ2-3
D gene: TRBD2
V gene: TRBV6-4

CDR3 DNA: TGTGCCAGCAGCCCCAGGCTCCTTCAGAACACTGAAGCTTTCTTT
CDR3 protein: CASSPRLLQNTEAFF
clone size: .
J gene: TRBJ1-1
D gene: .
V gene: TRBV5-5